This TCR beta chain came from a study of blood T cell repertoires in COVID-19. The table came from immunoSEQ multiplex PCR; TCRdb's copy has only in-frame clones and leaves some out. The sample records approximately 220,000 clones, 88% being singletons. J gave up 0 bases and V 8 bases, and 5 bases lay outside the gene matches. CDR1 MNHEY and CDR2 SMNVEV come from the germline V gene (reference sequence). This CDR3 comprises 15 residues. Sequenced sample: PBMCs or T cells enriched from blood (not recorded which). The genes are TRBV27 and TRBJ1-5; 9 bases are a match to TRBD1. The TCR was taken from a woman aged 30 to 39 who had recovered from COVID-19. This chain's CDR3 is CASSDRGFSNQPQHF. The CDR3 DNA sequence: TGTGCCAGCTCGGACAGGGGCTTTAGCAATCAGCCCCAGCATTTT.